This is a list of T cell receptor beta chains from one sample in a study of PD-1 blockade in classical Hodgkin lymphoma. TCRdb's copy holds only in-frame clones and misses some; the assay was immunoSEQ multiplex PCR. The data hold roughly 21,000 clones, with approximately 85% observed a single time. The specimen was peripheral blood mononuclear cells (PBMCs), collected before the fourth cycle of nivolumab. Receptors originate from a human donor with classical Hodgkin lymphoma. Both conserved end residues are part of each CDR3. The order of the fields is V gene, D gene, clone size, J gene, CDR3 protein, CDR3 DNA. The D gene is left open where the match is weak. Not all rows give a size; the values are once, few, many and, for expanded clones, a class.

v_call: TRBV25-1
d_call: NA
clone_size: NA
j_call: TRBJ1-2
cdr3_aa: CASSEFADYGYTF
cdr3_nt: TGTGCCAGCAGTGAATTTGCTGACTATGGCTACACCTTC

v_call: TRBV7-3
d_call: NA
clone_size: NA
j_call: TRBJ2-1
cdr3_aa: CASSFQGYNEQFF
cdr3_nt: TGTGCCAGCAGCTTCCAGGGGTACAATGAGCAGTTCTTC

v_call: TRBV5-6
d_call: NA
clone_size: NA
j_call: TRBJ1-5
cdr3_aa: CASSLAGYNQPQHF
cdr3_nt: TGTGCCAGCAGCTTGGCAGGGTACAATCAGCCCCAGCATTTT

v_call: TRBV18
d_call: NA
clone_size: NA
j_call: TRBJ2-2
cdr3_aa: CASSPGGRLTGELFF
cdr3_nt: TGTGCCAGCTCCCCCGGAGGGCGCCTAACCGGGGAGCTGTTTTTT

v_call: TRBV11-2
d_call: NA
clone_size: once
j_call: TRBJ1-1
cdr3_aa: CASSFWTMNTEAFF
cdr3_nt: TGTGCCAGCAGCTTCTGGACTATGAACACTGAAGCTTTCTTT

v_call: TRBV10-3
d_call: NA
clone_size: few
j_call: TRBJ1-6
cdr3_aa: CAISESTRGLHNSPLHF
cdr3_nt: TGTGCCATCAGTGAGTCGACTCGGGGGCTCCATAATTCACCCCTCCACTTT

v_call: TRBV6-6
d_call: TRBD2
clone_size: NA
j_call: TRBJ2-7
cdr3_aa: CASRGLAGRYEQYF
cdr3_nt: TGTGCCAGCAGAGGACTAGCGGGGCGTTACGAGCAGTACTTC

v_call: TRBV20-1
d_call: NA
clone_size: NA
j_call: TRBJ2-1
cdr3_aa: CSARYEQFF
cdr3_nt: TGCAGTGCTAGATATGAGCAGTTCTTC

v_call: TRBV15
d_call: NA
clone_size: NA
j_call: TRBJ1-3
cdr3_aa: CATSRVYRNHLSPRGNTIYF
cdr3_nt: TGTGCCACCAGCAGAGTCTACAGGAACCACTTATCCCCAAGAGGAAACACCATATATTTT

v_call: TRBV27
d_call: NA
clone_size: NA
j_call: TRBJ1-3
cdr3_aa: CASSFSPGNTIYF
cdr3_nt: TGTGCCAGCAGTTTCTCACCTGGAAACACCATATATTTT

v_call: TRBV5-5
d_call: TRBD2
clone_size: NA
j_call: TRBJ2-1
cdr3_aa: CASSIGLAGVLEQFF
cdr3_nt: TGTGCCAGCAGCATCGGACTAGCGGGAGTACTTGAGCAGTTCTTC

v_call: TRBV7-2
d_call: NA
clone_size: once
j_call: TRBJ1-6
cdr3_aa: CASSLVRSPLHF
cdr3_nt: TGTGCCAGCAGCTTAGTTCGTTCACCCCTCCACTTT

v_call: TRBV27
d_call: TRBD2
clone_size: once
j_call: TRBJ2-1
cdr3_aa: CASSLARLAGGVNEQFF
cdr3_nt: TGTGCCAGCAGTTTAGCCCGACTAGCGGGGGGGGTAAATGAGCAGTTCTTC

v_call: TRBV10-3
d_call: TRBD1
clone_size: NA
j_call: TRBJ2-7
cdr3_aa: CAISEVRTGYYEQYF
cdr3_nt: TGTGCCATCAGTGAGGTTAGGACAGGCTACTACGAGCAGTACTTC

v_call: TRBV19
d_call: NA
clone_size: NA
j_call: TRBJ2-7
cdr3_aa: CASSAGSSSYEQYF
cdr3_nt: TGTGCCAGTTCAGCAGGGTCCTCCTCCTACGAGCAGTACTTC

v_call: TRBV5-1
d_call: NA
clone_size: NA
j_call: TRBJ1-6
cdr3_aa: CASSLSFLAPLHF
cdr3_nt: TGCGCCAGCAGCTTGAGTTTTCTGGCACCCCTCCACTTT

v_call: TRBV11-3
d_call: NA
clone_size: NA
j_call: TRBJ2-1
cdr3_aa: CASSPGGSYNEQFF
cdr3_nt: TGTGCCAGCAGCCCCGGCGGGTCCTACAATGAGCAGTTCTTC

v_call: TRBV6-4
d_call: NA
clone_size: once
j_call: TRBJ1-1
cdr3_aa: CASSLRGNTEAFF
cdr3_nt: TGTGCCAGCAGTTTGCGGGGGAACACTGAAGCTTTCTTT

v_call: TRBV7-6
d_call: NA
clone_size: NA
j_call: TRBJ1-6
cdr3_aa: CASSFESYNSPLHF
cdr3_nt: TGTGCCAGCAGCTTTGAAAGTTATAATTCACCCCTCCACTTT

v_call: TRBV7-2
d_call: NA
clone_size: NA
j_call: TRBJ1-1
cdr3_aa: CASTRNQANTEAFF
cdr3_nt: TGTGCCAGCACCAGAAATCAGGCGAACACTGAAGCTTTCTTT

v_call: TRBV9
d_call: TRBD1
clone_size: NA
j_call: TRBJ1-3
cdr3_aa: CASSVESGQGASSGNTIYF
cdr3_nt: TGTGCCAGCAGCGTAGAATCCGGACAGGGGGCATCCTCTGGAAACACCATATATTTT

v_call: TRBV28
d_call: TRBD1
clone_size: NA
j_call: TRBJ2-1
cdr3_aa: CASSLYRGSYNEQFF
cdr3_nt: TGTGCCAGCAGTTTATACAGGGGCTCCTACAATGAGCAGTTCTTC

v_call: TRBV10-3
d_call: NA
clone_size: NA
j_call: TRBJ2-7
cdr3_aa: CAISESGNEQYF
cdr3_nt: TGTGCCATCAGTGAGTCAGGGAACGAGCAGTACTTC

v_call: TRBV7-7
d_call: TRBD2
clone_size: NA
j_call: TRBJ2-2
cdr3_aa: CASRELAGPGELFF
cdr3_nt: TGTGCTAGCAGGGAACTAGCGGGGCCCGGGGAGCTGTTTTTT

v_call: TRBV29-1
d_call: NA
clone_size: NA
j_call: TRBJ2-7
cdr3_aa: CSVEIRDYEQYF
cdr3_nt: TGCAGCGTTGAAATCAGGGATTACGAGCAGTACTTC

v_call: TRBV18
d_call: NA
clone_size: NA
j_call: TRBJ1-1
cdr3_aa: CASSPGQNREAFF
cdr3_nt: TGTGCCAGCTCACCAGGACAGAATAGAGAAGCTTTCTTT

v_call: TRBV2
d_call: NA
clone_size: NA
j_call: TRBJ2-3
cdr3_aa: CASSEQGTDTQYF
cdr3_nt: TGTGCCAGCAGTGAACAGGGGACAGATACGCAGTATTTT

v_call: TRBV7-2
d_call: NA
clone_size: NA
j_call: TRBJ2-7
cdr3_aa: CASSLAVGTSSYEQYF
cdr3_nt: TGTGCCAGCAGCTTAGCGGTCGGGACCAGCTCCTACGAGCAGTACTTC

v_call: TRBV28
d_call: NA
clone_size: NA
j_call: TRBJ2-2
cdr3_aa: CASSLDSGNTGELFF
cdr3_nt: TGTGCCAGCAGTTTAGACAGTGGGAACACCGGGGAGCTGTTTTTT

v_call: TRBV4-3
d_call: NA
clone_size: NA
j_call: TRBJ2-5
cdr3_aa: CASSQDWAEETQYF
cdr3_nt: TGCGCCAGCAGCCAAGATTGGGCAGAAGAGACCCAGTACTTC

v_call: TRBV5-1
d_call: NA
clone_size: NA
j_call: TRBJ2-5
cdr3_aa: CASSLSGFEETQYF
cdr3_nt: TGCGCCAGCAGCTTGTCGGGCTTTGAGGAGACCCAGTACTTC

v_call: TRBV7-2
d_call: TRBD2
clone_size: NA
j_call: TRBJ2-1
cdr3_aa: CASSSSGRAARNEQFF
cdr3_nt: TGTGCCAGCAGCTCTAGCGGGAGGGCGGCCCGCAATGAGCAGTTCTTC

v_call: TRBV13
d_call: NA
clone_size: NA
j_call: TRBJ1-1
cdr3_aa: CASSLVGQRNTEAFF
cdr3_nt: TGTGCCAGCAGCTTAGTTGGGCAGAGGAACACTGAAGCTTTCTTT

v_call: TRBV27
d_call: TRBD1
clone_size: once
j_call: TRBJ1-1
cdr3_aa: CASRYTGETEAFF
cdr3_nt: TGTGCCAGCAGATATACAGGGGAGACTGAAGCTTTCTTT

v_call: TRBV25-1
d_call: TRBD1
clone_size: NA
j_call: TRBJ2-2
cdr3_aa: CASSGTGGGTGELFF
cdr3_nt: TGTGCCAGCAGTGGGACAGGGGGGGGCACCGGGGAGCTGTTTTTT

v_call: TRBV2
d_call: TRBD1
clone_size: NA
j_call: TRBJ1-6
cdr3_aa: CASSVGQGLSPLHF
cdr3_nt: TGTGCCAGCAGTGTGGGACAGGGCTTATCACCCCTCCACTTT

v_call: TRBV9
d_call: NA
clone_size: NA
j_call: TRBJ2-1
cdr3_aa: CASRNPQYNEQFF
cdr3_nt: TGTGCCAGCAGAAATCCCCAATACAATGAGCAGTTCTTC

v_call: TRBV27
d_call: NA
clone_size: NA
j_call: TRBJ1-1
cdr3_aa: CASRAFVMNTEAFF
cdr3_nt: TGTGCCAGCAGGGCGTTCGTCATGAACACTGAAGCTTTCTTT

v_call: TRBV27
d_call: NA
clone_size: once
j_call: TRBJ1-3
cdr3_aa: CASSLDRTSGNTIYF
cdr3_nt: TGTGCCAGCAGTTTAGACAGGACCTCTGGAAACACCATATATTTT

v_call: TRBV6-4
d_call: TRBD2
clone_size: NA
j_call: TRBJ2-3
cdr3_aa: CASRGLADSTDTQYF
cdr3_nt: TGTGCCAGCAGAGGACTAGCGGATAGCACAGATACGCAGTATTTT

v_call: TRBV19
d_call: NA
clone_size: few
j_call: TRBJ2-3
cdr3_aa: CASSQGLGGRADTQYF
cdr3_nt: TGTGCCAGTAGTCAAGGCCTGGGGGGGCGGGCAGATACGCAGTATTTT

v_call: TRBV7-8
d_call: TRBD2
clone_size: NA
j_call: TRBJ2-4
cdr3_aa: CASSKSGTSGTKNIQYF
cdr3_nt: TGTGCCAGCAGCAAGAGTGGGACTAGCGGGACCAAAAACATTCAGTACTTC

v_call: TRBV7-2
d_call: NA
clone_size: NA
j_call: TRBJ2-2
cdr3_aa: CASSYLFGPGNTGELFF
cdr3_nt: TGTGCCAGCAGCTATTTGTTTGGACCCGGGAACACCGGGGAGCTGTTTTTT

v_call: TRBV7-9
d_call: NA
clone_size: NA
j_call: TRBJ1-5
cdr3_aa: CASSPASYSNQPQHF
cdr3_nt: TGTGCCAGCAGCCCCGCCAGTTATAGCAATCAGCCCCAGCATTTT

v_call: TRBV27
d_call: NA
clone_size: NA
j_call: TRBJ2-1
cdr3_aa: CASSPNSGNNEQFF
cdr3_nt: TGTGCCAGCAGTCCAAATAGCGGTAACAATGAGCAGTTCTTC

v_call: TRBV4-1
d_call: NA
clone_size: NA
j_call: TRBJ1-2
cdr3_aa: CASSQAIGDYGYTF
cdr3_nt: TGCGCCAGCAGCCAAGCGATAGGGGACTATGGCTACACCTTC

v_call: TRBV15
d_call: NA
clone_size: NA
j_call: TRBJ1-2
cdr3_aa: CATSRANRNGYTF
cdr3_nt: TGTGCCACCAGCAGAGCTAACAGGAATGGCTACACCTTC